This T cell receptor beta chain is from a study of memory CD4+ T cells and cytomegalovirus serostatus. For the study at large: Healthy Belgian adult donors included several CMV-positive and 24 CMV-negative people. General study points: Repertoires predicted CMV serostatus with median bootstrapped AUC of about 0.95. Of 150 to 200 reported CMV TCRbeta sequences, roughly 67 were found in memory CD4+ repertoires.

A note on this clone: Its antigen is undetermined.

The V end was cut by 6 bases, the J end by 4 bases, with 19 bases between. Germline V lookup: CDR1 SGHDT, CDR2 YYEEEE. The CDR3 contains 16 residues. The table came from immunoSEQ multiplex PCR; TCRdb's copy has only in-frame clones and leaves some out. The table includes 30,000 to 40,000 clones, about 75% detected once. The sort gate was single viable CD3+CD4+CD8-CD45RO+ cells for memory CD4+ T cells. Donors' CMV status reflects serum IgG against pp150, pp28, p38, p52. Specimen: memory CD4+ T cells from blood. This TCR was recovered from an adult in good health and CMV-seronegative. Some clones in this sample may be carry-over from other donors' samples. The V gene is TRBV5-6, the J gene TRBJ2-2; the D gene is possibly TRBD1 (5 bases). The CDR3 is CASIGRVGWGTGELFF. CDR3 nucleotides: TGTGCCAGCATCGGCAGGGTGGGATGGGGCACCGGGGAGCTGTTTTTT.